This T cell receptor beta chain is drawn from a study of T cell responses to AZD1222 COVID-19 vaccine. CDR1 LGHNT and CDR2 FRNRAP come from the germline V gene. The junction had 6 bases not matched to a gene; V was cut back by 4 bases and J by 6 bases. This CDR3 is built from 14 residues. The table came from immunoSEQ multiplex PCR; TCRdb's copy has only in-frame clones and leaves some out. The data show 140,000 to 150,000 clones, about 92% seen once. Study-level results: Epitopes outside B.1.351 and B.1.1.7 mutated regions reportedly drew nearly half of spike TCRs. Baseline seropositivity occurred in only a handful of AZD1222 recipients.

On this clone: No antigen is known for it.

Sequencing was performed on peripheral blood, taken 28 days after the second AZD1222 dose. V usage is TRBV12-5 and J usage is TRBJ1-2; 9 bases are shared with TRBD1. The TCR was taken from an adult who received the AZD1222 COVID-19 vaccine. CDR3 sequence reads: CASGSDRGTNGYTF. In DNA form, the CDR3 reads TGTGCTAGTGGTTCGGACAGGGGAACGAATGGCTACACCTTC.